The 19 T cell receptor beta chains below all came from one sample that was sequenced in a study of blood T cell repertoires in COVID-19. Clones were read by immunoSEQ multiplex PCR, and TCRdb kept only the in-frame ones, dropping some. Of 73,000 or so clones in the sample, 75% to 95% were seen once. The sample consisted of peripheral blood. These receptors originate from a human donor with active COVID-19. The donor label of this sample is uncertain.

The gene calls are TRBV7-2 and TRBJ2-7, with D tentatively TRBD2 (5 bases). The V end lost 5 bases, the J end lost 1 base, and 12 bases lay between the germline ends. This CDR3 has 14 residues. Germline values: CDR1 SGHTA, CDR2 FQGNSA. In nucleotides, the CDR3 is TGTGCCAGCAGCCTCACTAGACTTTCCTACGAGCAGTACTTC. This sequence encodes CASSLTRLSYEQYF.

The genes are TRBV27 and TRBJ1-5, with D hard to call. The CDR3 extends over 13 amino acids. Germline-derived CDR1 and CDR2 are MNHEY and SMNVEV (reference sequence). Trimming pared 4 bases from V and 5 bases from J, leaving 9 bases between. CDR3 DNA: TGTGCCAGCAGTTGGGCAGTCCATCAGCCCCAGCATTTT. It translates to CASSWAVHQPQHF.

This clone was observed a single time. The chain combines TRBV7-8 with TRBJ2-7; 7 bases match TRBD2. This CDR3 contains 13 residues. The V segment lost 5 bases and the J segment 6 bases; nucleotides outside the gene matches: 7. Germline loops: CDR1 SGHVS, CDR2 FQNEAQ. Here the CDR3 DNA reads TGTGCCAGCAGCCGGGACTACCCGGCCGAGCAGTACTTC. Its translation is CASSRDYPAEQYF.

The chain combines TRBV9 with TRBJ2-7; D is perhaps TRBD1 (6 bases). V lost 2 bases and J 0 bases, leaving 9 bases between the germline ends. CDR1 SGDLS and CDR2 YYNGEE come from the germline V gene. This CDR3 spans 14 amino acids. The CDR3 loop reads CASSVQGSSYEQYF. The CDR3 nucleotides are TGTGCCAGCAGCGTCCAGGGGAGCTCCTACGAGCAGTACTTC.

The CDR3 DNA is TGTGCCAGTAGTGACTATCGGAACCGAGGGTCCACCGGGGAGCTGTTTTTT. Translation gives CASSDYRNRGSTGELFF. J is TRBJ2-2 and V is TRBV19; TRBD2 is a possible D gene (5 bases). This CDR3 is 17 amino acids long. Germline V gives CDR1 LNHDA, CDR2 SQIVND (reference sequence). V dropped 5 bases and J dropped 4 bases, with 20 bases sitting between them.

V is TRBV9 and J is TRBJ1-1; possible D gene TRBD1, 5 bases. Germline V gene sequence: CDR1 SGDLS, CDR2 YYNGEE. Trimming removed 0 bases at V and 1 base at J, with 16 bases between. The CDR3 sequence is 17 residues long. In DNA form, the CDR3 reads TGTGCCAGCAGCGTAGCTACGGGGGACGCAGGGAACACTGAAGCTTTCTTT. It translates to CASSVATGDAGNTEAFF.

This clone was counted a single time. Here the CDR3 reads CASSLGGFGGTDTQYF. The CDR3 nucleotides read TGCGCCAGCAGCTTGGGAGGGTTCGGGGGCACAGATACGCAGTATTTT. The rearrangement uses TRBV5-1 and TRBJ2-3; D is possibly TRBD2 (5 bases). Deletions cut 0 bases from V and 1 base from J, with 12 bases between. Germline loops: CDR1 SGHRS, CDR2 YFSETQ. The CDR3 length is 16 residues.

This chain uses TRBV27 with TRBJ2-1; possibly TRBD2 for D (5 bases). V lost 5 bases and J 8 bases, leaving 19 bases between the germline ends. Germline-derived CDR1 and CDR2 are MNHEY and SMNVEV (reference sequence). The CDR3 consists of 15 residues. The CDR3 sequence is CASSVRGGYSHEQFF. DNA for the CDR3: TGTGCCAGCAGTGTCCGCGGAGGTTACAGCCATGAGCAGTTCTTC.

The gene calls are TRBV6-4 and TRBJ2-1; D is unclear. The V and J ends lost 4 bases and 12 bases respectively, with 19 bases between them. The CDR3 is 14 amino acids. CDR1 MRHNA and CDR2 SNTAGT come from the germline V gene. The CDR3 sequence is CASSASPSATVQFF. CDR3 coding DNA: TGTGCCAGCAGTGCCTCGCCCAGCGCCACGGTGCAGTTCTTC.

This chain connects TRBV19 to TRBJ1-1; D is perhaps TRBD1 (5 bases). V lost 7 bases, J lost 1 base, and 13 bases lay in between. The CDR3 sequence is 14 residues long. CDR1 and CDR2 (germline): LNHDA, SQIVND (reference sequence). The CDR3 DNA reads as TGTGCCAGTAACCCATGGCAGGGGAACACTGAAGCTTTCTTT. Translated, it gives CASNPWQGNTEAFF.

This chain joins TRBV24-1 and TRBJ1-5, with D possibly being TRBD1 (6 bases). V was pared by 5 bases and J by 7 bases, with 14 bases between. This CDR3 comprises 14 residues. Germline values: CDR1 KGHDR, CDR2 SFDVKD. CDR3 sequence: CATSGPGVGQPQHF. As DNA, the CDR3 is TGTGCCACCAGTGGGCCAGGGGTTGGGCAGCCCCAGCATTTT.

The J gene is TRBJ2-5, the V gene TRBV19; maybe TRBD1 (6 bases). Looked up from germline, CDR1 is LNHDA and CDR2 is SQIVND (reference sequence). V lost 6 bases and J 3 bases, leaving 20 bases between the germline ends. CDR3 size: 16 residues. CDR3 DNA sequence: TGTGCCAGTAGCCTAACAACAGGGAATCCCAAAGAGACCCAGTACTTC. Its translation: CASSLTTGNPKETQYF.

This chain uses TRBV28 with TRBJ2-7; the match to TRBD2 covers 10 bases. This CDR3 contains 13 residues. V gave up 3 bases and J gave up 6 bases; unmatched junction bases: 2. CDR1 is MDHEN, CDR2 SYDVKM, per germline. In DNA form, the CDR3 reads TGTGCCAGCAGTTTTTGGACTAGCGGCGAGCAGTACTTC. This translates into CASSFWTSGEQYF.

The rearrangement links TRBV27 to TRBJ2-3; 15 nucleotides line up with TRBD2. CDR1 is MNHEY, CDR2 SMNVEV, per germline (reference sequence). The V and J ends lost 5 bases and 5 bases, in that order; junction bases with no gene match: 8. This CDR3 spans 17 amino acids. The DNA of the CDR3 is TGTGCCAGCAGTCCACCGGGACTAGCGGGAGGTGGAGATACGCAGTATTTT. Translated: CASSPPGLAGGGDTQYF.

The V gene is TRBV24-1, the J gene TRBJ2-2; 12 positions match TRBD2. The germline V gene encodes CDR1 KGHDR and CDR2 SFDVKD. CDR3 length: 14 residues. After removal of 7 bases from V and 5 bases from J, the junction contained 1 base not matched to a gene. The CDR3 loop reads CATRTSGGTGELFF. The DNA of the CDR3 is TGTGCCACCAGGACTAGCGGGGGAACCGGGGAGCTGTTTTTT.

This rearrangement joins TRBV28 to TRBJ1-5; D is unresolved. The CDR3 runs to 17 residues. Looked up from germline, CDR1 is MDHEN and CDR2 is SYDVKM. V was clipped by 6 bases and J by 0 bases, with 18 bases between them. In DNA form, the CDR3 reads TGTGCCAGCAGGAACCCGAGGGAACACTATAGCAATCAGCCCCAGCATTTT. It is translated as CASRNPREHYSNQPQHF.

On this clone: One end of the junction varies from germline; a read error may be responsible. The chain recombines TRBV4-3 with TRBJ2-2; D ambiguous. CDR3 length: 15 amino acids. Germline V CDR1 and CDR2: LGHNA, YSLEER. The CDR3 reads CASSQDPTNAGELFF. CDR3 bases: TGCGCCAGCAGCCAAGATCCTACGAACGCCGGGGAGCTGTTTTTT.

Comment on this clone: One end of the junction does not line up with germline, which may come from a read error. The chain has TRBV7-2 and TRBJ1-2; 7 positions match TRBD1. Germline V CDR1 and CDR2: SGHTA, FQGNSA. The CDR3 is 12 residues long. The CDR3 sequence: CASTLQGSGYTF. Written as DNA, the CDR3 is TGTGCCAGCACCTTACAGGGGAGCGGCTACACCTTC.

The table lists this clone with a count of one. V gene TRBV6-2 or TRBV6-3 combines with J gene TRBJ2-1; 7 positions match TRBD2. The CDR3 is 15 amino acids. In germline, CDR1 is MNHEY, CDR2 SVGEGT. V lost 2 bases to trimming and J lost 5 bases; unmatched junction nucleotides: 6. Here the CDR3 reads CASSYGGGSNNEQFF. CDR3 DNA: TGTGCCAGCAGTTACGGGGGGGGGTCAAACAATGAGCAGTTCTTC.